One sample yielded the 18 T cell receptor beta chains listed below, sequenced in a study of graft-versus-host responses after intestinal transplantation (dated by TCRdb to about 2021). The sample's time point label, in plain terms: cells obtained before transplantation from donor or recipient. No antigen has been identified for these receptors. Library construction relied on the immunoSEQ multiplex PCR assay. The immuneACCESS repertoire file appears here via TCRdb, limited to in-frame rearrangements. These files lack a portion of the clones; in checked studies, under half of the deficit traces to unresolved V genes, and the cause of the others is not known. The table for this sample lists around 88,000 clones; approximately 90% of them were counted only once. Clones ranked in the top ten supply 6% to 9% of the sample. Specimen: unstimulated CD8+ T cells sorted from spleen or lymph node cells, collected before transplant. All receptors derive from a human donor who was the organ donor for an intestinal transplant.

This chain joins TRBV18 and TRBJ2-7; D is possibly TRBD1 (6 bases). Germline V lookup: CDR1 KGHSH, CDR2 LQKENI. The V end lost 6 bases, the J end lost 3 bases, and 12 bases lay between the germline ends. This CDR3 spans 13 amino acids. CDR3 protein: CASSPGQSYEQYF. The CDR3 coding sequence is TGTGCCAGCTCTCCCGGACAGAGCTACGAGCAGTACTTC.

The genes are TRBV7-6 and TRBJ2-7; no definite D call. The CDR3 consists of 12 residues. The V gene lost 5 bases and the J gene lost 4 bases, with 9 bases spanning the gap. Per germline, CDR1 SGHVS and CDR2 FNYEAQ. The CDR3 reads CASSGGRYEQYF. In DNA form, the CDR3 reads TGTGCCAGCAGCGGCGGCCGTTACGAGCAGTACTTC. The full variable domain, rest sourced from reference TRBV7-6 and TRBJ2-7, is GAGVSQSPRYKVTKRGQDVALRCDPISGHVSLYWYRQALGQGPEFLTYFNYEAQQDKSGLPNDRFSAERPEGSISTLTIQRTEQRDSAMYRCASSGGRYEQYFGPGTRLTVT.

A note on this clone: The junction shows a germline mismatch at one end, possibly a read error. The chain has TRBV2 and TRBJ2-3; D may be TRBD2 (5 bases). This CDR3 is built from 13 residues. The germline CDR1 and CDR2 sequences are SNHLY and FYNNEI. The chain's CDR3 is CASRPIKPTLASF. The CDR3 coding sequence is TGTGCCAGCAGACCCATCAAGCCCACGCTAGCCTCTTTT. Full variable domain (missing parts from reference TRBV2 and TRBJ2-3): EPEVTQTPSHQVTQMGQEVILRCVPISNHLYFYWYRQILGQKVEFLVSFYNNEISEKSEIFDDQFSVERPDGSNFTLKIRSTKLEDSAMYFCASRPIKPTLASFGPGTRLTVL.

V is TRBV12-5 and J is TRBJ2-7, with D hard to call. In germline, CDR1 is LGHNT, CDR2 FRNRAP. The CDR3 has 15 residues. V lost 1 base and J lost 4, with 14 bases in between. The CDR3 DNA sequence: TGTGCTAGTGGTTTGGGAGCTGATGCCCCATACGAGCAGTACTTC. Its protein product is CASGLGADAPYEQYF.

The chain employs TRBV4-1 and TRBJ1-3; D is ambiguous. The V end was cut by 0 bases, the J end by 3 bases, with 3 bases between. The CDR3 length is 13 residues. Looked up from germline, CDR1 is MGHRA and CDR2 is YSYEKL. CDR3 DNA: TGCGCCAGCAGCCAAGAAAATGGAAACACCATATATTTT. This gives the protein CASSQENGNTIYF.

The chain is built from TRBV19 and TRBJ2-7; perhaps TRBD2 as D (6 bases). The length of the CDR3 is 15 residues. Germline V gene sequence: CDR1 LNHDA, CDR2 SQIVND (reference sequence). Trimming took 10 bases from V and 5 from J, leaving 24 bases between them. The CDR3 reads CATRGMGLSGNEQYF. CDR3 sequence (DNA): TGTGCCACCCGAGGTATGGGACTCTCTGGCAACGAGCAGTACTTC.

In nucleotides, the CDR3 is TGTGCCTGGAATAGCGGGAGCACAGATACGCAGTATTTT. Protein product: CAWNSGSTDTQYF. The chain links TRBV30 to TRBJ2-3; 7 bases are shared with TRBD2. V lost 4 bases to trimming and J lost 0 bases; unmatched junction nucleotides: 1. The germline CDR1 and CDR2 sequences are GTSNPN and SVGIG (reference sequence). CDR3 length: 13 amino acids.

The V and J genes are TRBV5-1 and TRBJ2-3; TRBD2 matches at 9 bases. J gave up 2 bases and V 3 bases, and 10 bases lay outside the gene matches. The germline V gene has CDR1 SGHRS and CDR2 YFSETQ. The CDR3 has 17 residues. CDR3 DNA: TGCGCCAGCAGCTCCGACCTGCTAGCGGGGCACACAGATACGCAGTATTTT. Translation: CASSSDLLAGHTDTQYF.

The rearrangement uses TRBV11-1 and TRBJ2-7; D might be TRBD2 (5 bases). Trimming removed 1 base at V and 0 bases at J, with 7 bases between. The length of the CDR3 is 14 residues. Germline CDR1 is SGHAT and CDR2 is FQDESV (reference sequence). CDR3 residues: CASSLERGSYEQYF. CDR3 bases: TGTGCCAGCAGCTTAGAACGGGGCTCCTACGAGCAGTACTTC.

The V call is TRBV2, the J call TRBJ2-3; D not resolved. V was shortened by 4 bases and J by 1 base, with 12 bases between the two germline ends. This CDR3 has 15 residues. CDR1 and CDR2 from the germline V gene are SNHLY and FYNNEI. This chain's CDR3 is CASSGTIFGTDTQYF. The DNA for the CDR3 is TGTGCCAGCAGTGGAACGATTTTTGGCACAGATACGCAGTATTTT.

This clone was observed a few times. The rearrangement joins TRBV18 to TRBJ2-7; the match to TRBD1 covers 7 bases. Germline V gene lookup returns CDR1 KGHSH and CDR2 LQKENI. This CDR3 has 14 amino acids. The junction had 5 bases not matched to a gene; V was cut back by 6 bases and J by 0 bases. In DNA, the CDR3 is TGTGCCAGCTCGAAGGGACAGAACTCCTACGAGCAGTACTTC. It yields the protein CASSKGQNSYEQYF.

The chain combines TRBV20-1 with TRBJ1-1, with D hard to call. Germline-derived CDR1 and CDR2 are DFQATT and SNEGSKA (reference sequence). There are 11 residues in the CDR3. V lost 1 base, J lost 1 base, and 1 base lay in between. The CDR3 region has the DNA TGCAGTGCTAGAGCGAACACTGAAGCTTTCTTT. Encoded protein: CSARANTEAFF.

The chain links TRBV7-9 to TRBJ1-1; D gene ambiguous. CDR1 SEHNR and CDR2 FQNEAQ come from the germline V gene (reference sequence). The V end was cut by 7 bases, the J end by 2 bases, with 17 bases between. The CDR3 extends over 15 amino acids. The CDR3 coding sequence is TGTGCCAGCATCCATGGGTTTACGGGAAACACTGAAGCTTTCTTT. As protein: CASIHGFTGNTEAFF.

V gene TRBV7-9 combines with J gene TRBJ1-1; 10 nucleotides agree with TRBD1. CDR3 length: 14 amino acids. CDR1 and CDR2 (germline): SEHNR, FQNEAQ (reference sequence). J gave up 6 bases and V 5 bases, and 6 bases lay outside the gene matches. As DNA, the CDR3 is TGTGCCAGCAGCGGGACAGGGGAGGTGGCTGAAGCTTTCTTT. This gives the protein CASSGTGEVAEAFF.

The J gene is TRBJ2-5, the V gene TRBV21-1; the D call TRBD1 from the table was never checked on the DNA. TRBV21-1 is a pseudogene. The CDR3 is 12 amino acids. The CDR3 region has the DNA TGTGCCAGCATCGACAGGGGGGGTAGCCAGTACTTC. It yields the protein CASIDRGGSQYF.

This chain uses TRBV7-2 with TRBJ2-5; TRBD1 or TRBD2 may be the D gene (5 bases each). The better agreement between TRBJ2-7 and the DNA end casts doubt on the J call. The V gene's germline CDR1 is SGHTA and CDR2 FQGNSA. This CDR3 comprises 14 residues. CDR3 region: CASSLVYGGYEQYF. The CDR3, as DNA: TGTGCCAGCAGCTTAGTCTATGGGGGCTACGAGCAGTACTTC.

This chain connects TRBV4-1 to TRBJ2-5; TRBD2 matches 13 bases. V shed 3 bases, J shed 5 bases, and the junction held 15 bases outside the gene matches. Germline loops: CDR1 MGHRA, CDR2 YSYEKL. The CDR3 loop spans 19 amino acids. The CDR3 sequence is CASSQLTSGGLDSLETQYF. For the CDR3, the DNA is TGCGCCAGCAGCCAGCTGACTAGCGGGGGGCTCGATTCTTTGGAGACCCAGTACTTC.

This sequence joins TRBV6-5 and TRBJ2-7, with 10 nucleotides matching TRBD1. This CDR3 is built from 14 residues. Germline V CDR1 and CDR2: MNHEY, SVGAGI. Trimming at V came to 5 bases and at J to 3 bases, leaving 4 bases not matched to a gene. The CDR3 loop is CASSTGQGSYEQYF. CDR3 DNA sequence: TGTGCCAGCAGTACGGGACAGGGGAGCTACGAGCAGTACTTC.